The next 23 T cell receptor beta chains were all read from a single sample in a study of T cell responses to AZD1222 COVID-19 vaccine. Data came from immunoSEQ multiplex PCR; TCRdb stores just in-frame clones and leaves some out. Altogether about 100,000 clones are present, around 87% being singletons, with the ten largest covering around 4.4%. This material consisted of peripheral blood, taken on day 0 of MenACWY control vaccination. The receptors stem from an adult in good health.

This clone was seen only once. The CDR3 region has the DNA TGTGCCAGCAGCCAACCGGGACAGGGAGTTGAAAAACTGTTTTTT. This sequence encodes CASSQPGQGVEKLFF. V is TRBV4-2 and J is TRBJ1-4, with 9 positions matching TRBD1. The CDR3 runs to 15 residues. Germline V lookup: CDR1 LGHNA, CDR2 YNFKEQ. After removal of 2 bases from V and 7 bases from J, the junction contained 5 bases not matched to a gene.

The V gene is TRBV7-9, the J gene TRBJ2-7; the match to TRBD1 covers 8 bases. Germline V gene data show CDR1 as SEHNR and CDR2 as FQNEAQ (reference sequence). The CDR3 has 11 residues. Unmatched junction bases numbered 2, after V lost 9 bases and J lost 4 bases. CDR3 residues: CASGQGYEQYF. As DNA, the CDR3 is TGTGCCAGTGGACAGGGTTACGAGCAGTACTTC.

Here the CDR3 DNA reads TGTGCCAGCAGTCAACCGGGACAGGGTTTCGGGGAGCAGTTCTTC. This gives the protein CASSQPGQGFGEQFF. The chain links TRBV3-1 (or the pseudogene TRBV3-2) to TRBJ2-1, with 9 bases lining up with TRBD1. The CDR3 has 15 residues. The V and J ends lost 6 bases and 10 bases, in that order; junction bases with no gene match: 13. Germline lookup yields CDR1 LGHDT and CDR2 YNNKEL (reference sequence).

The table lists this clone with a count of one. The chain employs TRBV18 and TRBJ2-7; the match to TRBD2 covers 8 bases. The V and J ends lost 2 bases and 1 base, in that order; junction bases with no gene match: 7. Germline V gene data show CDR1 as KGHSH and CDR2 as LQKENI. The CDR3 has 16 residues. CDR3 residues: CASSPWLAGPSYEQYF. The DNA of the CDR3 is TGTGCCAGCTCACCATGGCTAGCGGGTCCTTCCTACGAGCAGTACTTC.

The chain carries TRBV5-5 and TRBJ2-3; maybe TRBD1 (7 bases). CDR3 length: 14 residues. V was cut by 4 bases and J by 2 bases, with 11 bases left in between. The V gene's germline CDR1 is SGHKS and CDR2 YYEKEE (reference sequence). DNA of the CDR3: TGTGCCAGCAGCCAGGGGGGATACACAGATACGCAGTATTTT. Amino acids: CASSQGGYTDTQYF.

The rearrangement uses TRBV19 and TRBJ2-7, with D tentatively TRBD1 or TRBD2 (6 bases each). The germline CDR1 and CDR2 sequences are LNHDA and SQIVND (reference sequence). The CDR3 sequence is 16 residues long. V lost 7 bases, J lost 2 bases, and 21 bases lay in between. The DNA for the CDR3 is TGTGCCAGTACTGAGGCTGGGGGGCAGGGAACCTACGAGCAGTACTTC. Translation gives CASTEAGGQGTYEQYF.

The chain carries TRBV4-1 and TRBJ1-1, with D perhaps matching TRBD1 (5 bases). V shed 0 bases and J shed 4 bases, with 12 bases lying between them. The CDR3 spans 15 residues. The germline V gene encodes CDR1 MGHRA and CDR2 YSYEKL. CDR3 sequence reads: CASSQDHDRTTEAFF. The DNA for the CDR3 is TGCGCCAGCAGCCAAGATCACGACAGAACCACTGAAGCTTTCTTT.

V is TRBV4-3 and J is TRBJ1-1, with TRBD1 matching 9 bases. The CDR3 loop spans 16 amino acids. J lost 4 bases, V lost 0 bases, and 6 bases had no gene match. Germline V gene sequence: CDR1 LGHNA, CDR2 YSLEER. In DNA form, the CDR3 reads TGCGCCAGCAGCCAAGACCAACAGGGGGCGAGCACTGAAGCTTTCTTT. Encoded protein: CASSQDQQGASTEAFF.

The chain has TRBV7-2 and TRBJ1-5; D unresolved. Germline values: CDR1 SGHTA, CDR2 FQGNSA. V gave up 5 bases and J gave up 3 bases, with 11 bases separating them. This CDR3 spans 14 amino acids. CDR3 nucleotide sequence: TGTGCCAGCAGCCTGAGGGCCGACAATCAGCCCCAGCATTTT. Protein product: CASSLRADNQPQHF.

The chain carries TRBV6-5 and TRBJ1-2, with 11 bases identical to TRBD1. Germline assignment: CDR1 MNHEY and CDR2 SVGAGI. This CDR3 comprises 16 residues. Trimming cost V 2 bases and J 4 bases; bases outside gene matches: 6. The CDR3 region has the DNA TGTGCCAGCAGTTACCAACGGACAGGGGGCGGCTATGGCTACACCTTC. It is translated as CASSYQRTGGGYGYTF.

The rearrangement uses TRBV28 and TRBJ1-1; the match to TRBD1 covers 7 bases. V was pared by 2 bases and J by 1 base, with 4 bases of the junction left unmatched. The CDR3 runs 15 residues. CDR1 MDHEN and CDR2 SYDVKM come from the germline V gene. DNA for the CDR3: TGTGCCAGCAGTTTACCCTGGACAGGGAACACTGAAGCTTTCTTT. This translates into CASSLPWTGNTEAFF.

The rearrangement joins TRBV3-1 (or the pseudogene TRBV3-2) to TRBJ2-7, with D perhaps assigned TRBD1 or TRBD2 (5 bases each). Trimming took off 2 bases at V and 2 bases at J, with 10 bases between the two ends. The CDR3 spans 14 residues. CDR1 and CDR2 (germline): LGHDT, YNNKEL (reference sequence). Written as DNA, the CDR3 is TGTGCCAGCAGCCAAAGGGACGTCCCCTACGAGCAGTACTTC. It yields the protein CASSQRDVPYEQYF.

The chain is built from TRBV5-1 and TRBJ1-3, with 7 positions matching TRBD1. This CDR3 is 15 amino acids long. Germline V gene sequence: CDR1 SGHRS, CDR2 YFSETQ. V gave up 4 bases and J gave up 0 bases; unmatched junction bases: 4. CDR3 DNA sequence: TGCGCCAGCAGCCCCAGGGGGTACTCTGGAAACACCATATATTTT. It translates to CASSPRGYSGNTIYF.

This clone was found once. The V and J genes are TRBV7-9 and TRBJ1-2; TRBD1 matches 8 bases. V shed 0 bases, J shed 4 bases, and the junction held 4 bases outside the gene matches. The CDR3 extends over 15 amino acids. Germline assignment: CDR1 SEHNR and CDR2 FQNEAQ (reference sequence). The CDR3, as DNA: TGTGCCAGCAGCTTAGCCTCCGGGACAGGCTATGGCTACACCTTC. The encoded protein is CASSLASGTGYGYTF.

This clone was observed once. V and J are TRBV19 and TRBJ2-3; no clear D. The CDR3 runs 15 residues. Trimming removed 1 base from V and 0 bases from J, with 8 bases in between. Germline V gene lookup returns CDR1 LNHDA and CDR2 SQIVND (reference sequence). The CDR3 sequence is CASSIGWPSTDTQYF. As DNA, the CDR3 is TGTGCCAGTAGTATAGGGTGGCCTAGCACAGATACGCAGTATTTT.

DNA of the CDR3: TGTGCCAGCAGCTTATTTAACAGTGCAACTAATGAAAAACTGTTTTTT. Translation: CASSLFNSATNEKLFF. The genes are TRBV7-2 and TRBJ1-4; D remains ambiguous. Germline V gives CDR1 SGHTA, CDR2 FQGNSA. This CDR3 has 16 amino acids. The V and J ends lost 2 bases and 0 bases respectively, with 10 bases between them.

The chain recombines TRBV7-8 with TRBJ1-6; no definite D call. CDR3 length: 14 amino acids. Germline V gene sequence: CDR1 SGHVS, CDR2 FQNEAQ. V gave up 6 bases and J gave up 10 bases, with 16 bases separating them. CDR3 region: CASRFHGSGSPLHF. DNA for the CDR3: TGTGCCAGCAGGTTCCACGGCTCCGGGTCACCCCTCCACTTT.

The chain is built from TRBV29-1 and TRBJ2-2, with 9 bases aligning to TRBD1. The junction had 7 bases not matched to a gene; V was cut back by 8 bases and J by 6 bases. CDR3 size: 13 residues. CDR1 is SQVTM, CDR2 ANQGSEA, per germline. The CDR3 here is CSTSGTGPGELFF. The CDR3 DNA sequence: TGCAGCACTTCGGGGACAGGGCCCGGGGAGCTGTTTTTT.

The chain carries TRBV7-2 and TRBJ2-7, with D possibly TRBD1 on 6 matching bases. V lost 4 bases and J 3 bases, leaving 13 bases between the germline ends. CDR1 SGHTA and CDR2 FQGNSA come from the germline V gene. The CDR3 is 14 amino acids. The CDR3 region has the DNA TGTGCCAGCAGCTCCTGGACAGACTACTACGAGCAGTACTTC. This translates into CASSSWTDYYEQYF. Variable domain in full (rest from reference TRBV7-2 and TRBJ2-7): GAGVSQSPSNKVTEKGKDVELRCDPISGHTALYWYRQSLGQGLEFLIYFQGNSAPDKSGLPSDRFSAERTGGSVSTLTIQRTQQEDSAVYLCASSSWTDYYEQYFGPGTRLTVT.

This clone has just a few counts. V gene TRBV9 combines with J gene TRBJ2-2; no clear D gene. Germline V CDR1 and CDR2: SGDLS, YYNGEE. CDR3 length: 14 residues. Trimming cost V 4 bases and J 7 bases, with 14 bases left between them. CDR3 amino acids: CASSSQGLNGELFF. The CDR3 DNA reads TGTGCCAGCAGCTCACAAGGGTTGAACGGGGAGCTGTTTTTT.

For the CDR3, the DNA is TGTGCCAGCAGTTACGGGACAGGGATCGGGAATTCACCCCTCCACTTT. Residues: CASSYGTGIGNSPLHF. V usage is TRBV6-5 and J usage is TRBJ1-6; 9 bases line up with TRBD1. CDR1 and CDR2 (germline): MNHEY, SVGAGI. J lost 7 bases, V lost 2 bases, and 6 bases had no gene match. The CDR3 loop spans 16 amino acids.

This sequence joins TRBV10-3 and TRBJ2-1, with TRBD2 matching over 13 bases. This CDR3 has 16 residues. Trimming took 3 bases from V and 8 from J; bases not matched to a gene: 7. Germline loops: CDR1 ENHRY, CDR2 SYGVKD. The CDR3 is CAISDRTSGRGDEQFF. CDR3 coding DNA: TGTGCCATCAGTGACCGAACTAGCGGGAGGGGGGATGAGCAGTTCTTC.

This clone was detected only once. The gene calls are TRBV29-1 and TRBJ1-4; no clear D. CDR1 and CDR2 (germline): SQVTM, ANQGSEA. Trimming cost V 6 bases and J 7 bases, with 15 bases left between them. The CDR3 runs to 13 residues. CDR3 sequence: CSVILSGVEKLFF. CDR3 sequence (DNA): TGCAGCGTCATATTATCCGGGGTTGAAAAACTGTTTTTT.